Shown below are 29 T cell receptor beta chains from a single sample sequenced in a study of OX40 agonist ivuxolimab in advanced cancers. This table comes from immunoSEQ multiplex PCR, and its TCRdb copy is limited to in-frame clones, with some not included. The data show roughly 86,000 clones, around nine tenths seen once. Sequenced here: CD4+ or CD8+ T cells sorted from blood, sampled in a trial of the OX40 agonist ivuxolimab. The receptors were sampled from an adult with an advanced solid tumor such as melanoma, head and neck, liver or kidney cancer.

The CDR3, as DNA: TGTGCCAGTAGTATCGCCGGTTCCGGGGCTAACTATGGCTACACCTTC. The encoded protein is CASSIAGSGANYGYTF. V usage is TRBV19 and J usage is TRBJ1-2; D call uncertain. This CDR3 region has 16 residues. CDR1 is LNHDA and CDR2 is SQIVND in the germline V gene (reference sequence). The V end was cut by 3 bases, the J end by 0 bases, with 14 bases between. Using reference TRBV19 and TRBJ1-2 for the parts outside the CDR3, the full variable domain is DGGITQSPKYLFRKEGQNVTLSCEQNLNHDAMYWYRQDPGQGLRLIYYSQIVNDFQKGDIAEGYSVSREKKESFPLTVTSAQKNPTAFYLCASSIAGSGANYGYTFGSGTRLTVV.

The CDR3 is CASSQSGTSGGNTGELFF. DNA of the CDR3: TGCGCCAGCAGTCAATCGGGGACTAGCGGGGGGAACACCGGGGAGCTGTTTTTT. The rearrangement uses TRBV23-1 and TRBJ2-2; 14 bases match TRBD2. TRBV23-1 is given ORF status, its function remaining uncertain. V trimming: 0 bases; J trimming: 1 base; junction bases outside the gene matches: 1. This CDR3 has 18 residues.

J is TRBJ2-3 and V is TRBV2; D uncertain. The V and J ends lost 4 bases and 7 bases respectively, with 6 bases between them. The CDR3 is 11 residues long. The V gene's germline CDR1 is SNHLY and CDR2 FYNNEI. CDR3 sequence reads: CASSVENTQYF. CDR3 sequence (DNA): TGTGCCAGCAGTGTAGAGAATACGCAGTATTTT.

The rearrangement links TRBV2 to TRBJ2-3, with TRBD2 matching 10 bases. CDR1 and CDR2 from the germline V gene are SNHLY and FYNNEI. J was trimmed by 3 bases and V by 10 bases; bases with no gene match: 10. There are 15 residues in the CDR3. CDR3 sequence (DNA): TGTGCCATTGCCCGGACTAGCGGAGGGACAGATACGCAGTATTTT. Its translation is CAIARTSGGTDTQYF.

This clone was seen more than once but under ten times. This chain's CDR3 is CASSLRENTEAFF. The CDR3 region has the DNA TGTGCCAGCAGTTTAAGAGAGAACACTGAAGCTTTCTTT. The chain joins TRBV27 to TRBJ1-1; D is uncertain. This CDR3 comprises 13 residues. V lost 2 bases and J lost 1, with 5 bases in between. Germline CDR1 reads MNHEY; CDR2 reads SMNVEV (reference sequence).

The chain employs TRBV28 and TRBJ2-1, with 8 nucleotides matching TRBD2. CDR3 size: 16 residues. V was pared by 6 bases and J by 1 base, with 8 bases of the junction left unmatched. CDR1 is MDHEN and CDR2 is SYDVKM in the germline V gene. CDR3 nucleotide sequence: TGTGCCAGCAGCCCGGGGGGGCAGGGTTCCTACAATGAGCAGTTCTTC. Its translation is CASSPGGQGSYNEQFF.

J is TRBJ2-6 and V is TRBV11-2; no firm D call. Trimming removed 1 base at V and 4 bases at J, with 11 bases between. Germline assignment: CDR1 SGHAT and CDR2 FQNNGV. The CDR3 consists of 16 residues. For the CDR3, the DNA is TGTGCCAGCAGCTTAGGGGCCGGAGCCGGGGCCAACGTCCTGACTTTC. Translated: CASSLGAGAGANVLTF. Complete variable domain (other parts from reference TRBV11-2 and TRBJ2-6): EAGVAQSPRYKIIEKRQSVAFWCNPISGHATLYWYQQILGQGPKLLIQFQNNGVVDDSQLPKDRFSAERLKGVDSTLKIQPAKLEDSAVYLCASSLGAGAGANVLTFGAGSRLTVL.

The CDR3 spells CASRVAGAGELFF. The CDR3, as DNA: TGTGCCAGCAGAGTAGCGGGAGCCGGGGAGCTGTTTTTT. V gene TRBV7-8 combines with J gene TRBJ2-2; 9 nucleotides line up with TRBD2. The CDR3 length is 13 residues. Looked up from germline, CDR1 is SGHVS and CDR2 is FQNEAQ. J was trimmed by 6 bases and V by 6 bases; bases with no gene match: 2.

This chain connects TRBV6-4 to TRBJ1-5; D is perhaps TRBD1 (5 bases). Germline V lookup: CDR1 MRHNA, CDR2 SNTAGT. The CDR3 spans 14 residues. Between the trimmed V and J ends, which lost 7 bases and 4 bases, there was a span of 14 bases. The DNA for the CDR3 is TGTGCCAGCACCATCAGGGTTGGGAATCAGCCCCAGCATTTT. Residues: CASTIRVGNQPQHF.

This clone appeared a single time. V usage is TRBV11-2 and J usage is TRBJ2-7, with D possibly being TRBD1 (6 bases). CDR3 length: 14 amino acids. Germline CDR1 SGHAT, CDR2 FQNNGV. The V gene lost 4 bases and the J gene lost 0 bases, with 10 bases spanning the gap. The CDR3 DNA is TGTGCCAGCAGCTCCGGGACACTCTCCTACGAGCAGTACTTC. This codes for CASSSGTLSYEQYF.

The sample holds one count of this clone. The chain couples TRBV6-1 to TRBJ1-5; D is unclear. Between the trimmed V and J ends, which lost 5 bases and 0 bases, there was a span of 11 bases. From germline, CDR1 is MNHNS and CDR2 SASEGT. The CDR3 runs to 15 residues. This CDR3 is CASSPWTDSNQPQHF. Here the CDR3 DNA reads TGTGCCAGCAGTCCTTGGACGGATAGCAATCAGCCCCAGCATTTT.

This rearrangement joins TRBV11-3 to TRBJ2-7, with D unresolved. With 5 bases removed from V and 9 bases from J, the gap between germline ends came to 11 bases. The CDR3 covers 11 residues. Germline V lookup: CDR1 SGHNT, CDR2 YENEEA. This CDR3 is CASSTRLGQYF. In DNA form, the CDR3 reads TGTGCCAGCAGCACGAGACTCGGGCAGTACTTC.

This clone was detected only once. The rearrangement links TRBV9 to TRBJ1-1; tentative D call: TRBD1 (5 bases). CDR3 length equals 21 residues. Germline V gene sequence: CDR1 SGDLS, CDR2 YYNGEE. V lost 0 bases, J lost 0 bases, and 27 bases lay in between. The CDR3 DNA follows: TGTGCCAGCAGCGTAGGGCAGGGACGAGCACGACCCGAGGGAATGAACACTGAAGCTTTCTTT. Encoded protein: CASSVGQGRARPEGMNTEAFF.

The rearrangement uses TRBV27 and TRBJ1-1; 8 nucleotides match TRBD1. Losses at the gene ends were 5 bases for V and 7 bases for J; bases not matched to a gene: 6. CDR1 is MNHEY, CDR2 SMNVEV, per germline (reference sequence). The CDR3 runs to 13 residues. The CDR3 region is CASSVSTGVEAFF. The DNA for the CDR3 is TGTGCCAGCAGTGTCTCGACAGGGGTTGAAGCTTTCTTT.

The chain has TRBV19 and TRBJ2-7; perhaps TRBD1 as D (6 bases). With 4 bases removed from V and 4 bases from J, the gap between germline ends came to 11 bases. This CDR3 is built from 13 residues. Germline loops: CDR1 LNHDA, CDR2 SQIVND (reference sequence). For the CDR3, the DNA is TGTGCCAGTAGTACCCCCGACAGGTACGAGCAGTACTTC. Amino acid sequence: CASSTPDRYEQYF. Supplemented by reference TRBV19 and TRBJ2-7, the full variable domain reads DGGITQSPKYLFRKEGQNVTLSCEQNLNHDAMYWYRQDPGQGLRLIYYSQIVNDFQKGDIAEGYSVSREKKESFPLTVTSAQKNPTAFYLCASSTPDRYEQYFGPGTRLTVT.

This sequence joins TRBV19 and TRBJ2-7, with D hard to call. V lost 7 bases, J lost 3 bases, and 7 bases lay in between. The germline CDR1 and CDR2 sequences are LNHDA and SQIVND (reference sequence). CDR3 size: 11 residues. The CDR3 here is CASMAGYEQYF. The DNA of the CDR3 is TGTGCCAGTATGGCAGGCTACGAGCAGTACTTC.

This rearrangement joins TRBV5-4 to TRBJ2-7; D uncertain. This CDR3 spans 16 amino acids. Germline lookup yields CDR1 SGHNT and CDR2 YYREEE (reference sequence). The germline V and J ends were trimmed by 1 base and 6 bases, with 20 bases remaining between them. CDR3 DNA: TGTGCCAGCAGCTTGCGACCGGAACGTGGGGTTAGCGAGCAGTACTTC. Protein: CASSLRPERGVSEQYF.

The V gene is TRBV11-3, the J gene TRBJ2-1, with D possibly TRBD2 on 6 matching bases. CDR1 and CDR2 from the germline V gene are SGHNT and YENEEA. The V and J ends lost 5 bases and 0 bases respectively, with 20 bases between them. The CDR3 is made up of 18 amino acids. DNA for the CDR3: TGTGCCAGCAGCCCGGGACTCCTCACTTCCAGCTCCTACAATGAGCAGTTCTTC. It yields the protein CASSPGLLTSSSYNEQFF. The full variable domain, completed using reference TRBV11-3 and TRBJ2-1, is EAGVVQSPRYKIIEKKQPVAFWCNPISGHNTLYWYLQNLGQGPELLIRYENEEAVDDSQLPKDRFSAERLKGVDSTLKIQPAELGDSAVYLCASSPGLLTSSSYNEQFFGPGTRLTVL.

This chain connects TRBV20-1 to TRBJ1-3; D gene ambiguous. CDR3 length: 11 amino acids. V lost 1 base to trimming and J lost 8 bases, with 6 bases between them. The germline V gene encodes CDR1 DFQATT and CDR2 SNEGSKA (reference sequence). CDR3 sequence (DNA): TGCAGTGCTAGAGGCCGGGACACCATATATTTT. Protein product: CSARGRDTIYF.

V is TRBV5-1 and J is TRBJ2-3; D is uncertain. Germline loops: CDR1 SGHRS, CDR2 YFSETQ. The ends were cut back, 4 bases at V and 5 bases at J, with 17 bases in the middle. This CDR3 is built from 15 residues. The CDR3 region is CASSPTGSLGDTQYF. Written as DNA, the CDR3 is TGCGCCAGCAGCCCAACCGGGTCTCTGGGAGATACGCAGTATTTT.

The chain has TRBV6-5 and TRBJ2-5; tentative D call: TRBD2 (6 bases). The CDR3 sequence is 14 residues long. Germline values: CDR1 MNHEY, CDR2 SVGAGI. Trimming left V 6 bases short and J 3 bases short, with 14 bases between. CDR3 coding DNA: TGTGCCAGCAGGGCAGGAGGGGCCGAAGAGACCCAGTACTTC. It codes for CASRAGGAEETQYF.

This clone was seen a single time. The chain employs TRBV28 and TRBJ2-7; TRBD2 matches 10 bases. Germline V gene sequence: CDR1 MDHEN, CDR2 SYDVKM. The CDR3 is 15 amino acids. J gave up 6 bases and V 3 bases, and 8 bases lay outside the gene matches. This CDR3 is CASSLDLAGAAEQYF. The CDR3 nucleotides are TGTGCCAGCAGTTTGGATCTAGCGGGGGCCGCCGAGCAGTACTTC.

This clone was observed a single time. CDR3 protein: CAIRTQLATGSNYNEQFF. CDR3 DNA: TGTGCCATCAGGACCCAGTTAGCTACAGGGAGCAACTACAATGAGCAGTTCTTC. This sequence joins TRBV10-3 and TRBJ2-1; a weak D match, TRBD1 (6 bases). Per germline, CDR1 ENHRY and CDR2 SYGVKD. The CDR3 contains 18 residues. V lost 6 bases to trimming and J lost 3 bases, with 24 bases between them.

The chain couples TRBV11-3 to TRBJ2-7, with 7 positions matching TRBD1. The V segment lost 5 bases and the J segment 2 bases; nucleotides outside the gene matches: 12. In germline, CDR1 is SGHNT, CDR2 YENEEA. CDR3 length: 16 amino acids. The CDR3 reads CASSPYRGQKAYEQYF. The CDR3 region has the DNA TGTGCCAGCAGCCCGTACAGGGGCCAGAAGGCCTACGAGCAGTACTTC.

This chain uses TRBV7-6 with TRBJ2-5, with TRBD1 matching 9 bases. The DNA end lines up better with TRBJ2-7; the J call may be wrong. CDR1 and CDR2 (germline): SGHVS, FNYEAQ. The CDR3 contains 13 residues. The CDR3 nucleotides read TGTGCCAGCAGTACAGGGGGCGCTTACGAGCAGTACTTC. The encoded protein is CASSTGGAYEQYF.

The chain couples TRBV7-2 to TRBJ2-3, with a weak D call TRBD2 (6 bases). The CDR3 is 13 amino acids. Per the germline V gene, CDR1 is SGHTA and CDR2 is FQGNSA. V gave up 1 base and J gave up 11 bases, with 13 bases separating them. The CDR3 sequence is CASSLGPRREQYF. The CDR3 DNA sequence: TGTGCCAGCAGCTTAGGCCCTAGGAGGGAGCAGTATTTT.

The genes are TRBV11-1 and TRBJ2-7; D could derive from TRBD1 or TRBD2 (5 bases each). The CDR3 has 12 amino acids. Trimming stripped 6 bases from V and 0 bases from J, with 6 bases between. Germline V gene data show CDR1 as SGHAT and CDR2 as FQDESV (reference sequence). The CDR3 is CASRGDSYEQYF. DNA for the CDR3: TGTGCCAGCAGGGGGGACTCCTACGAGCAGTACTTC.

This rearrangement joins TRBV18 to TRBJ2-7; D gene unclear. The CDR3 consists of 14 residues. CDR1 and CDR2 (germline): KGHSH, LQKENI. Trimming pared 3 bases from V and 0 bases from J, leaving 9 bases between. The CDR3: CASSPVRHSYEQYF. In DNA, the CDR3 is TGTGCCAGCTCACCGGTAAGGCACTCCTACGAGCAGTACTTC. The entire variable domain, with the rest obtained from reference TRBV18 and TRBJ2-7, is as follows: NAGVMQNPRHLVRRRGQEARLRCSPMKGHSHVYWYRQLPEEGLKFMVYLQKENIIDESGMPKERFSAEFPKEGPSILRIQQVVRGDSAAYFCASSPVRHSYEQYFGPGTRLTVT.

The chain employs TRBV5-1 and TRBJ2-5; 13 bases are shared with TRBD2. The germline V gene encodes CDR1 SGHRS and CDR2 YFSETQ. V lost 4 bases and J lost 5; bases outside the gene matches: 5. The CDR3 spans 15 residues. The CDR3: CASSVGTSGIETQYF. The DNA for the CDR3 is TGCGCCAGCAGCGTTGGGACTAGCGGGATTGAGACCCAGTACTTC.